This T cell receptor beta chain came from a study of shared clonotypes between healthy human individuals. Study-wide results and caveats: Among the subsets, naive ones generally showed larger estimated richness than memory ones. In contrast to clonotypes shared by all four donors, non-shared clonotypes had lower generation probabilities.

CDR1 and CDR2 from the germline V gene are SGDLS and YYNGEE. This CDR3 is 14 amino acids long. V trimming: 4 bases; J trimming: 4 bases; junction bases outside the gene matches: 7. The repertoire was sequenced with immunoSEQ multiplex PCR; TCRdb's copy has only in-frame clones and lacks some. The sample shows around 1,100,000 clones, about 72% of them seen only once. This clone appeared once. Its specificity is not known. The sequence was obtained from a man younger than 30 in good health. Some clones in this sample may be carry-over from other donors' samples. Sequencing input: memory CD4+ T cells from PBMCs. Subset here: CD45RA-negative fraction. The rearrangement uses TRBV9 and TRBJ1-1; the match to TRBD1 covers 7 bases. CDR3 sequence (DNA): TGTGCCAGCAGCCTTAGGGGGCGCGGCACTGAAGCTTTCTTT. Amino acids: CASSLRGRGTEAFF.